The T cell receptor (beta chain) under discussion was sequenced for a study of T cell repertoires in ileal Crohn's disease. Whole-study context: At surgery, more than 30% of patients smoked, with median disease duration 7.9 years.

This clone was counted once. Its antigen is not known. Germline loops: CDR1 LNHDA, CDR2 SQIVND (reference sequence). This CDR3 has 15 residues. With 1 base removed from V and 3 bases from J, the gap between germline ends came to 12 bases. General observations from the study: Active smokers at surgery had more clonal expansions than non-smokers.

Here immunoSEQ multiplex PCR was the method, and the copy in TCRdb shows in-frame clones only, minus some. The sample records more than 11,000 clones, 70% to 90% being singletons. J is TRBJ1-1 and V is TRBV19, with D possibly TRBD1 on 6 matching bases. Material for sequencing was ileal tissue. This receptor was identified in an adult with Crohn's disease. DNA of the CDR3: TGTGCCAGTAGTATAGCTCGGGGGGCGGACACTGAAGCTTTCTTT. Protein product: CASSIARGADTEAFF.